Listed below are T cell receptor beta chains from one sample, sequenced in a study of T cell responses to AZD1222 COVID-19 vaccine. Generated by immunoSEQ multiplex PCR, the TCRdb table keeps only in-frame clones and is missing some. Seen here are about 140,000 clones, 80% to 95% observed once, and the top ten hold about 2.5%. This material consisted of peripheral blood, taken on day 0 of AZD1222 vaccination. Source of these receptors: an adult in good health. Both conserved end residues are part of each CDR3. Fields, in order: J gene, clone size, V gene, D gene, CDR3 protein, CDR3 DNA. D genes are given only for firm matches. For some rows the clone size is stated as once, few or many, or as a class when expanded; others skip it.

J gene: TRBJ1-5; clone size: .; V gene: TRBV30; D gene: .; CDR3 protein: CAWSAGPGQPQHF; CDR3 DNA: TGTGCCTGGAGCGCAGGCCCGGGTCAGCCCCAGCATTTT
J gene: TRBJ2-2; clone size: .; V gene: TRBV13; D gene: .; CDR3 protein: CASSRNRINTGELFF; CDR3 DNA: TGTGCCAGCAGCCGTAACAGGATAAACACCGGGGAGCTGTTTTTT
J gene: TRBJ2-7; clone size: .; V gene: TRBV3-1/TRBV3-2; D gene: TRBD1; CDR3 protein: CASSLGQGEQYF; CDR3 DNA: TGTGCCAGCTCCTTGGGACAGGGCGAGCAGTACTTC
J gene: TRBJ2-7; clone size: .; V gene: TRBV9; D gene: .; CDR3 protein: CASSVATDGEQYF; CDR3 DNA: TGTGCCAGCAGCGTAGCTACAGACGGCGAGCAGTACTTC
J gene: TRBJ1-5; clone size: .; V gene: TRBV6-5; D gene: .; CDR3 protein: CASRTRLDNQPQHF; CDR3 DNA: TGTGCCAGCAGAACAAGGTTAGATAATCAGCCCCAGCATTTT
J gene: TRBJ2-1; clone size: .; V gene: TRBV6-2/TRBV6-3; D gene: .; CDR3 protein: CASSYSIGASGQFF; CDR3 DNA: TGTGCCAGCAGTTACTCGATCGGGGCGAGCGGGCAGTTCTTC
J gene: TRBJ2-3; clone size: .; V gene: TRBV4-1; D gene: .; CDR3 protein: CASSPTGALNTQYF; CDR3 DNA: TGCGCCAGCAGCCCAACGGGAGCCCTAAATACGCAGTATTTT
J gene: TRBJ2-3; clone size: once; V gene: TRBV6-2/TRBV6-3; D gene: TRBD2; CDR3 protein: CASSTGLGDADTQYF; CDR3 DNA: TGTGCCAGCAGTACGGGACTAGGGGATGCAGATACGCAGTATTTT
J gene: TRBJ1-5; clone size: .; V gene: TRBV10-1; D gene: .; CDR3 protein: CARQSNQPQHF; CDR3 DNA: TGCGCCAGACAGAGCAATCAGCCCCAGCATTTT
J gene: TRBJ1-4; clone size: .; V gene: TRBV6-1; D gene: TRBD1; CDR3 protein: CASSARQGTANEKLFF; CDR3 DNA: TGTGCCAGCAGTGCAAGACAGGGGACAGCTAATGAAAAACTGTTTTTT
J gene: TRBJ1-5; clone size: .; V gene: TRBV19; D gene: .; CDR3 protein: CASSMDAPGWSNQPQHF; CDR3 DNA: TGTGCCAGTAGTATGGACGCCCCGGGCTGGAGCAATCAGCCCCAGCATTTT
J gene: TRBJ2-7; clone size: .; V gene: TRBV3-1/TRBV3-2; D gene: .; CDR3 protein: CASSQRGYQREQYF; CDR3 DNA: TGTGCCAGCAGCCAGCGCGGGTACCAGCGCGAGCAGTACTTC
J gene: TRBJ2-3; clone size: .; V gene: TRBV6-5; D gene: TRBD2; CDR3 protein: CASTLAGGLDTQYF; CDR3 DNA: TGTGCCAGCACACTAGCGGGGGGGCTGGATACGCAGTATTTT
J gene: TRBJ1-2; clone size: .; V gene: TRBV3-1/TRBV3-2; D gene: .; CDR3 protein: CASSPASVYGYTF; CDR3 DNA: TGTGCCAGCAGCCCCGCCAGCGTCTATGGCTACACCTTC
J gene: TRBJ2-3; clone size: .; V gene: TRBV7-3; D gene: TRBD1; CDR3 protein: CASSPTGGDADTQYF; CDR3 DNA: TGTGCCAGCAGCCCGACAGGGGGCGACGCAGATACGCAGTATTTT